The clone carrying this T cell receptor (beta chain) was counted between two and nine times. This entry comes from a study of early T cells in non-severe SARS-CoV-2 infection. MiXCR, applied by TCRdb to the 5' RACE reads, yields one record per CDR3 protein. Of over 75,000 distinct CDR3 sequences in the sample, about 12% were seen once. The TCR was taken from an adult who was a healthcare worker with PCR-confirmed SARS-CoV-2 infection or an uninfected control (not recorded which). What was sequenced was whole blood.

This chain's CDR3 is CASSPNSPLLHF. DNA for the CDR3: TGTGCCAGCAGCCCCAACTCGCCCCTCCTCCACTTT. The genes are TRBV7-9 and TRBJ1-6, with D uncertain. This CDR3 has 12 residues. Germline V CDR1 and CDR2: SEHNR, FQNEAQ (reference sequence). Trimming shortened V by 5 bases and J by 15 bases, and 14 bases separated the two germline ends.